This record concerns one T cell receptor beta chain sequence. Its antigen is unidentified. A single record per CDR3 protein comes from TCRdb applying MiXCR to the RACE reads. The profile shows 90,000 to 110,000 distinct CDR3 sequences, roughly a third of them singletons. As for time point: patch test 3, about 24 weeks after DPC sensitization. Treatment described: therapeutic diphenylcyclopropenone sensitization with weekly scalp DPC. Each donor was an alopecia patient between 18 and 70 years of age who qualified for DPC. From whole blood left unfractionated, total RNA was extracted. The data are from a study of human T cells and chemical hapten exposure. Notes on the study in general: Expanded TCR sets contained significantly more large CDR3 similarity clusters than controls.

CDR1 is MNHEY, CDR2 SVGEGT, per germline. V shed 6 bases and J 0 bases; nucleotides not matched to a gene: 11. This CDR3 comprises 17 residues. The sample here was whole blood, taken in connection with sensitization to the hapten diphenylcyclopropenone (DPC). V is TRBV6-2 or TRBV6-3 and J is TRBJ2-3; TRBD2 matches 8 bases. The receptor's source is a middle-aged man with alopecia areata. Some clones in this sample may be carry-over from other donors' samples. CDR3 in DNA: TGTGCCAGCAGCTCAACCGGGAGGGCCTTTAGCACAGATACGCAGTATTTT. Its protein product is CASSSTGRAFSTDTQYF.